One sample yielded the 10 T cell receptor beta chains listed below, sequenced in a study of early T cells in non-severe SARS-CoV-2 infection. TCRdb used MiXCR to reprocess the 5' RACE reads, holding one entry per CDR3 protein. The data show about 60,000 distinct CDR3 sequences, around 14% seen once. Sequencing used whole blood. These receptors all stem from an adult who was a healthcare worker with PCR-confirmed SARS-CoV-2 infection or an uninfected control (not recorded which).

The V and J genes are TRBV27 and TRBJ2-7, with 9 bases aligning to TRBD1. The CDR3 spans 14 residues. With V trimmed by 1 base and J by 5 bases, 3 bases remained unmatched. CDR1 MNHEY and CDR2 SMNVEV come from the germline V gene (reference sequence). CDR3 region: CASSLWDRADEQYF. CDR3 nucleotides: TGTGCCAGCAGTTTATGGGACAGGGCCGACGAGCAGTACTTC.

Only a few counts were recorded for this clonotype. The chain has TRBV29-1 and TRBJ2-7; the D gene is possibly TRBD1 (6 bases). Trimming cost V 6 bases and J 3 bases, with 12 bases left between them. CDR1 and CDR2 (germline): SQVTM, ANQGSEA. The CDR3 extends over 12 amino acids. This CDR3 reads CSVGDTHYEQYF. The CDR3 bases are TGCAGCGTCGGGGACACCCACTACGAGCAGTACTTC.

This clonotype was observed at least ten times. The rearrangement joins TRBV7-3 to TRBJ2-1; the D call may be TRBD1 or TRBD2 (5 bases each). CDR1 and CDR2 from the germline V gene are SGHTA and FQGTGA. V was cut by 6 bases and J by 8 bases, with 11 bases left in between. This CDR3 is 12 amino acids long. CDR3 in amino acids: CASRSLGDEQFF. The CDR3 nucleotides read TGTGCCAGCAGATCACTGGGGGATGAGCAGTTCTTC.

This clonotype was detected a few times. In DNA form, the CDR3 reads TGTGCCAGCAGCTTCAGGAACACTGAAGCTTTCTTT. This gives the protein CASSFRNTEAFF. This rearrangement joins TRBV5-4 to TRBJ1-1; no clear D. The CDR3 contains 12 residues. V lost 2 bases and J 1 base, leaving 3 bases between the germline ends. Germline V gene data show CDR1 as SGHNT and CDR2 as YYREEE (reference sequence).

This clonotype has more than one count but fewer than ten. CDR3 region: CASSIAGTNGYTF. Written as DNA, the CDR3 is TGTGCCAGTAGTATTGCCGGGACAAATGGCTACACCTTC. This rearrangement joins TRBV19 to TRBJ1-2; a possible D gene is TRBD1 (6 bases). From germline, CDR1 is LNHDA and CDR2 SQIVND (reference sequence). This CDR3 is 13 amino acids long. The V end lost 3 bases, the J end lost 6 bases, and 11 bases lay between the germline ends.

This clonotype was recorded a few times. The V call is TRBV4-3, the J call TRBJ2-1; 12 positions agree with TRBD2. CDR3 length: 15 residues. V shed 3 bases, J shed 6 bases, and the junction held 3 bases outside the gene matches. The germline CDR1 and CDR2 sequences are LGHNA and YSLEER. In DNA, the CDR3 is TGCGCCAGCAGCCATCTAGCGGGGGGGCTCAATGAGCAGTTCTTC. Translation: CASSHLAGGLNEQFF.

Points on this clonotype: A much larger clone lies a single base off, so this may be a read error. The rearrangement joins TRBV7-2 to TRBJ2-7; D not certain. The CDR3 totals 15 residues. V lost 8 bases to trimming and J lost 2 bases, with 19 bases between them. Germline V CDR1 and CDR2: SGHTA, FQGNSA. The CDR3 loop is CASCNPDFLTYEQYF. The CDR3 DNA reads TGTGCCAGCTGCAACCCTGACTTCCTAACCTACGAGCAGTACTTC.

This clonotype turned up a few times. The genes are TRBV20-1 and TRBJ1-5; 7 bases match TRBD1. Germline loops: CDR1 DFQATT, CDR2 SNEGSKA (reference sequence). This CDR3 region has 20 residues. The ends lost 0 bases at V and 0 bases at J; junction bases unmatched: 17. The CDR3 coding sequence is TGCAGTGCTAGAGAACCCCTGGGGGACAGCGATACTTATAGCAATCAGCCCCAGCATTTT. Translated: CSAREPLGDSDTYSNQPQHF.

This clonotype occurred a few times. This chain links TRBV20-1 with TRBJ2-5, with TRBD2 as a possible D gene (6 bases). V gave up 0 bases and J gave up 5 bases, with 13 bases separating them. The CDR3 loop spans 14 amino acids. Germline values: CDR1 DFQATT, CDR2 SNEGSKA (reference sequence). The DNA of the CDR3 is TGCAGTGCTAGAGAAAGCCAGGCGGGGGAGACCCAGTACTTC. It translates to CSARESQAGETQYF.

V is TRBV12-5 and J is TRBJ2-1, with 8 positions matching TRBD2. CDR3 length: 19 amino acids. Germline V gene sequence: CDR1 LGHNT, CDR2 FRNRAP. Losses at the gene ends were 0 bases for V and 3 bases for J; bases not matched to a gene: 13. The CDR3 loop is CASGLVKLADFFYYNEQFF. CDR3 in DNA: TGTGCTAGTGGTTTGGTAAAACTAGCGGATTTCTTCTACTACAATGAGCAGTTCTTC.